These 30 T cell receptor beta chains originate from one sample sequenced in a study of blood T cell repertoires in COVID-19. Repertoires were generated with immunoSEQ multiplex PCR, while TCRdb's copy carries only in-frame clones and drops some. The sample has some 140,000 clones, approximately 83% seen once. The sample taken for sequencing was peripheral blood. Receptor source: a woman older than 75 with acute or convalescent COVID-19.

This clone appeared a few times. J is TRBJ1-4 and V is TRBV6-5; 9 bases match TRBD1. This CDR3 is built from 14 residues. The V segment lost 6 bases and the J segment 10 bases; nucleotides outside the gene matches: 9. Per the germline V gene, CDR1 is MNHEY and CDR2 is SVGAGI. The CDR3 DNA sequence: TGTGCCAGCAGGGATCTAGGGACAGGGCGAAAACTGTTTTTT. Translated, it gives CASRDLGTGRKLFF.

The chain couples TRBV19 to TRBJ2-1; tentative D call: TRBD2 (7 bases). The germline V gene encodes CDR1 LNHDA and CDR2 SQIVND (reference sequence). V lost 1 base and J 2 bases, leaving 21 bases between the germline ends. The CDR3 covers 19 residues. The CDR3 DNA follows: TGTGCCAGTAGTATAGTAGGGGGGGGAGGATTTATAACCTACAATGAGCAGTTCTTC. Its protein is CASSIVGGGGFITYNEQFF.

The rearrangement links TRBV7-8 to TRBJ1-1, with D unresolved. Germline-derived CDR1 and CDR2 are SGHVS and FQNEAQ. The CDR3 has 14 amino acids. V lost 1 base to trimming and J lost 7 bases, with 13 bases between them. The CDR3 DNA follows: TGTGCCAGCAGCTTAGACCGAGGGAACGTTGAAGCTTTCTTT. Translated: CASSLDRGNVEAFF. The full variable domain, completed using reference TRBV7-8 and TRBJ1-1, is GAGVSQSPRYKVAKRGQDVALRCDPISGHVSLFWYQQALGQGPEFLTYFQNEAQLDKSGLPSDRFFAERPEGSVSTLKIQRTQQEDSAVYLCASSLDRGNVEAFFGQGTRLTVV.

V gene TRBV5-5 combines with J gene TRBJ1-5; 8 bases align to TRBD1. The CDR3 contains 14 residues. V lost 2 bases and J lost 7; bases outside the gene matches: 5. CDR1 and CDR2 from the germline V gene are SGHKS and YYEKEE (reference sequence). The CDR3 region is CASSLGQGDQPQHF. The DNA of the CDR3 is TGTGCCAGCAGCTTAGGACAGGGAGACCAGCCCCAGCATTTT.

This chain uses TRBV4-1 with TRBJ2-1; 10 bases line up with TRBD2. This CDR3 is 18 amino acids long. Germline values: CDR1 MGHRA, CDR2 YSYEKL. V dropped 0 bases and J dropped 4; count of bases not matched to a gene: 9. This CDR3 is CASSQEFGTSAPYNEQFF. The CDR3, as DNA: TGCGCCAGCAGCCAAGAGTTCGGGACTAGCGCGCCATACAATGAGCAGTTCTTC.

The V and J genes are TRBV29-1 and TRBJ2-6, with 7 nucleotides matching TRBD2. Germline V gene lookup returns CDR1 SQVTM and CDR2 ANQGSEA. J lost 4 bases, V lost 3 bases, and 3 bases had no gene match. There are 14 residues in the CDR3. The CDR3 DNA follows: TGCAGCGTTGACCTAGCGGCAGGGGCCAACGTCCTGACTTTC. It encodes CSVDLAAGANVLTF.

V and J are TRBV6-5 and TRBJ1-2, with D maybe TRBD1 (5 bases). The germline V and J ends were trimmed by 10 bases and 4 bases, with 19 bases remaining between them. There are 14 residues in the CDR3. In germline, CDR1 is MNHEY, CDR2 SVGAGI. The CDR3 loop reads CATPRPGSGYGYTF. The CDR3 DNA reads as TGTGCCACCCCGCGGCCAGGGTCGGGCTATGGCTACACCTTC.

This sequence joins TRBV6-6 and TRBJ2-3; 7 bases agree with TRBD2. V gave up 6 bases and J gave up 0 bases; unmatched junction bases: 9. The V gene's germline CDR1 is MNHNY and CDR2 SVGAGI (reference sequence). The CDR3 is 16 residues long. CDR3 DNA sequence: TGTGCCAGCAGGGGCCCGCAGCGGGGTAGCACAGATACGCAGTATTTT. This codes for CASRGPQRGSTDTQYF.

The table lists this clone with a count of one. CDR3 bases: TGTGCCAGCAGCCAAGCCGGCTGGGGGCGGGATGAAAAACTGTTTTTT. Translation gives CASSQAGWGRDEKLFF. The chain recombines TRBV3-1 (or the pseudogene TRBV3-2) with TRBJ1-4, with D perhaps matching TRBD1 (6 bases). The CDR3 has 16 amino acids. V was shortened by 1 base and J by 6 bases, with 15 bases between the two germline ends. CDR1 is LGHDT and CDR2 is YNNKEL in the germline V gene (reference sequence).

DNA for the CDR3: TGTGCCAGCAGTTACATGAGGACCCGGAGGTACAATGAGCAGTTCTTC. Translated: CASSYMRTRRYNEQFF. The rearrangement joins TRBV6-2 or TRBV6-3 to TRBJ2-1; weak D call: TRBD2 (5 bases). Germline loops: CDR1 MNHEY, CDR2 SVGEGT. The CDR3 has 16 amino acids. V lost 2 bases, J lost 4 bases, and 15 bases lay in between.

This chain uses TRBV19 with TRBJ2-2, with TRBD1 matching 8 bases. This CDR3 has 15 residues. In germline, CDR1 is LNHDA, CDR2 SQIVND (reference sequence). Trimming took 6 bases from V and 0 from J; bases not matched to a gene: 3. CDR3 protein: CASRRQGSNTGELFF. CDR3 nucleotides: TGTGCCAGTAGACGACAGGGGTCGAACACCGGGGAGCTGTTTTTT.

This chain joins TRBV3-1 (or the pseudogene TRBV3-2) and TRBJ1-2; D is perhaps TRBD1 (6 bases). Germline V CDR1 and CDR2: LGHDT, YNNKEL (reference sequence). The V gene lost 2 bases and the J gene lost 8 bases, with 15 bases spanning the gap. CDR3 length equals 14 residues. Written as DNA, the CDR3 is TGTGCCAGCAGCCAACGGGGGGCAACTAGCGGCTACACCTTC. Translation: CASSQRGATSGYTF.

V usage is TRBV6-5 and J usage is TRBJ2-2; a possible D gene is TRBD2 (5 bases). V lost 6 bases and J 1 base, leaving 12 bases between the germline ends. The germline gives CDR1 MNHEY, CDR2 SVGAGI. The CDR3 has 15 amino acids. This CDR3 is CASRRLPENTGELFF. The DNA of the CDR3 is TGTGCCAGCAGACGACTACCAGAGAACACCGGGGAGCTGTTTTTT.

The chain employs TRBV6-2 or TRBV6-3 and TRBJ1-6; D is unclear. This CDR3 has 15 residues. Trimming took 6 bases from V and 6 from J, leaving 15 bases between them. Germline assignment: CDR1 MNHEY and CDR2 SVGEGT. CDR3 protein: CASSPWGGLNSPLHF. The CDR3 region has the DNA TGTGCCAGCAGCCCCTGGGGAGGTCTTAATTCACCCCTCCACTTT.

This rearrangement joins TRBV6-2 or TRBV6-3 to TRBJ2-7; 7 positions match TRBD1. The V gene's germline CDR1 is MNHEY and CDR2 SVGEGT. Germline trimming cut 5 bases from V and 9 bases from J; bases unmatched to any gene: 7. The CDR3 extends over 12 amino acids. CDR3 amino acids: CASSGGQVRQYF. Written as DNA, the CDR3 is TGTGCCAGCAGTGGAGGACAGGTGAGGCAGTACTTC.

The rearrangement joins TRBV9 to TRBJ1-1; maybe TRBD1 (6 bases). The CDR3 has 17 residues. Trimming took 0 bases from V and 4 from J, leaving 19 bases between them. The germline V gene has CDR1 SGDLS and CDR2 YYNGEE. CDR3 DNA: TGTGCCAGCAGCGTAGGCCCTTGGGTGGGGGCTGGCACTGAAGCTTTCTTT. Residues: CASSVGPWVGAGTEAFF.

The CDR3: CASIADVSGNTIYF. CDR3 DNA: TGTGCCAGTATCGCGGATGTATCGGGAAACACCATATATTTT. The chain recombines TRBV19 with TRBJ1-3; D unresolved. Trimming left V 7 bases short and J 4 bases short, with 14 bases between. CDR1 is LNHDA and CDR2 is SQIVND in the germline V gene (reference sequence). The CDR3 totals 14 residues.

The chain employs TRBV4-1 and TRBJ1-1; D is ambiguous. V lost 1 base to trimming and J lost 1 base, with 16 bases between them. This CDR3 is built from 17 residues. CDR1 is MGHRA, CDR2 YSYEKL, per germline. The CDR3 region has the DNA TGCGCCAGCAGCCAAGCGTATAGTCGACGGAGGAACACTGAAGCTTTCTTT. As protein: CASSQAYSRRRNTEAFF.

This clone appeared a few times. V is TRBV27 and J is TRBJ1-5; 9 nucleotides align to TRBD1. V shed 5 bases, J shed 6 bases, and the junction held 23 bases outside the gene matches. The CDR3 contains 20 residues. CDR1 and CDR2 from the germline V gene are MNHEY and SMNVEV (reference sequence). CDR3 DNA sequence: TGTGCCAGCAGTCCTGAAGTTTGGGGACAGGGTTTTTTTGAGGGTCAGCCCCAGCATTTT. It translates to CASSPEVWGQGFFEGQPQHF.

V and J are TRBV5-6 and TRBJ1-4, with D hard to call. Germline CDR1 and CDR2: SGHDT and YYEEEE. Trimming left V 0 bases short and J 5 bases short, with 8 bases between. The CDR3 covers 14 residues. CDR3 in amino acids: CASSLVAVNEKLFF. CDR3 DNA: TGTGCCAGCAGCTTGGTGGCGGTAAATGAAAAACTGTTTTTT.

The chain couples TRBV2 to TRBJ1-1, with 9 positions matching TRBD1. This CDR3 spans 17 amino acids. The germline gives CDR1 SNHLY, CDR2 FYNNEI. V lost 1 base to trimming and J lost 4 bases; unmatched junction nucleotides: 10. CDR3 nucleotide sequence: TGTGCCAGCAGTGAAGATATTTTGGGGACAGGGCCCACTGAAGCTTTCTTT. Amino acid sequence: CASSEDILGTGPTEAFF.

The gene calls are TRBV3-1 (or the pseudogene TRBV3-2) and TRBJ2-5; the D is unclear. Trimming took off 3 bases at V and 7 bases at J, with 9 bases between the two ends. The CDR3 loop spans 12 amino acids. CDR1 is LGHDT and CDR2 is YNNKEL in the germline V gene (reference sequence). The CDR3 bases are TGTGCCAGCAGCCACTTGAGTGGGACCCAGTACTTC. As protein: CASSHLSGTQYF.

The chain is built from TRBV7-8 and TRBJ1-2, with 10 positions matching TRBD1. With V trimmed by 0 bases and J by 4 bases, 23 bases remained unmatched. Germline CDR1 SGHVS, CDR2 FQNEAQ. The CDR3 extends over 22 amino acids. The CDR3 nucleotides are TGTGCCAGCAGCTTAGCAACTCGTGGGTTTCGGGGACAGGGGAAAAACTTCTATGGCTACACCTTC. This codes for CASSLATRGFRGQGKNFYGYTF.

The V gene is TRBV30, the J gene TRBJ2-7, with D unresolved. The V end lost 3 bases, the J end lost 5 bases, and 8 bases lay between the germline ends. Germline V gene data show CDR1 as GTSNPN and CDR2 as SVGIG (reference sequence). The CDR3 extends over 11 amino acids. CDR3 loop: CAWRSRDEQYF. The CDR3 coding sequence is TGTGCCTGGAGATCCCGGGACGAGCAGTACTTC.

The CDR3 loop reads CASSPDRVGEKLFF. CDR3 coding DNA: TGTGCCAGCAGTCCGGACAGGGTTGGGGAAAAACTGTTTTTT. The chain has TRBV28 and TRBJ1-4, with 8 bases aligning to TRBD1. The CDR3 spans 14 residues. CDR1 MDHEN and CDR2 SYDVKM come from the germline V gene. V lost 5 bases and J lost 8; bases outside the gene matches: 7.

The rearrangement joins TRBV30 to TRBJ1-1; TRBD1 matches 9 bases. The CDR3 runs 14 residues. The V and J ends lost 4 bases and 4 bases, in that order; junction bases with no gene match: 7. The germline CDR1 and CDR2 sequences are GTSNPN and SVGIG (reference sequence). CDR3: CAWTRDRVSTEAFF. In DNA form, the CDR3 reads TGTGCCTGGACTCGGGACAGGGTAAGCACTGAAGCTTTCTTT.

This chain joins TRBV6-1 and TRBJ2-5; 11 bases are shared with TRBD2. The J segment lost 14 bases and the V segment lost 2 bases, leaving 10 bases of the junction unmatched. The CDR3 length is 14 residues. Germline V gene sequence: CDR1 MNHNS, CDR2 SASEGT. CDR3 residues: CASSELASGGSSYF. Written as DNA, the CDR3 is TGTGCCAGCAGTGAACTGGCTAGCGGGGGGTCCTCATACTTC.

Only one count was recorded for this clone. This chain joins TRBV7-3 and TRBJ1-4; 10 positions match TRBD1. The V gene's germline CDR1 is SGHTA and CDR2 FQGTGA. This CDR3 spans 15 amino acids. After removal of 2 bases from V and 4 bases from J, the junction contained 1 base not matched to a gene. The CDR3 DNA sequence: TGTGCCAGCAGCTTAGGGACAGGGGTTAATGAAAAACTGTTTTTT. Amino acids: CASSLGTGVNEKLFF.

The chain links TRBV12-5 to TRBJ1-5; tentative D call: TRBD1 (6 bases). This CDR3 is 16 amino acids long. From germline, CDR1 is LGHNT and CDR2 FRNRAP. The germline V and J ends were trimmed by 3 bases and 1 base, with 13 bases remaining between them. Here the CDR3 reads CASGFIGTPSNQPQHF. CDR3 nucleotides: TGTGCTAGTGGTTTTATCGGGACACCCAGCAATCAGCCCCAGCATTTT.

The chain links TRBV4-1 to TRBJ1-5, with 12 bases identical to TRBD1. The V segment lost 6 bases and the J segment 3 bases; nucleotides outside the gene matches: 9. The CDR3 loop spans 17 amino acids. In germline, CDR1 is MGHRA, CDR2 YSYEKL. CDR3 coding DNA: TGCGCCAGCAGTCCCCGGGACAGGGGGCTTGACAATCAGCCCCAGCATTTT. It encodes CASSPRDRGLDNQPQHF.